This entry is about one T cell receptor (beta chain). It has no known antigen specificity. No base qualities exist here, and no much larger clone lies one base off it. V and J are truncated by 3 bases and 1 base respectively, leaving an intervening sequence of 8 bases. In the germline V gene, CDR1 corresponds to SNHLY and CDR2 to FYNNEI. From cysteine to phenylalanine, the CDR3 is 14 amino acids long. The DNA shown is the 42-base CDR3, in frame from base 1. In sorted CD8+ T cells obtained from the blood, dermis and epidermis of five healthy donors, TCR beta CDR3 regions were analysed. All TCR-sequenced donors were healthy individuals, and each provided both blood and skin samples. CD8+ T cell populations were isolated by sorting before TCR beta sequencing. This entry is derived from a study of CD49a tissue-resident CD8 T cells in human skin (dated 2017 in TCRdb). Study-level background: Subsets of tissue-resident memory CD8+ T cells in human skin, defined by their expression of CD49a, CD69 and CD103, were what the study examined.

Receptor amplification or capture employed the immunoSEQ multiplex PCR assay. The paper's processing steps were these. How frequently each TCR V beta family was used was compared between the sorted CD8+ T cell populations from blood, dermis and epidermis. In TCRdb, the immuneACCESS table is reduced to in-frame sequences with V and J assigned. These tables do not hold every clone; where another copy was compared, an unresolved V gene accounts for under half, and the others remain unexplained. D and trimming were read from the DNA, whereas the V and J calls and clone size are those reported in that table. The sample table holds more than 650 clones, of which about 76% were seen once. The top ten constitute over 10% of the sample.

This TCR came from a human donor in good health. The V gene is TRBV2 and the J gene is TRBJ2-3, with TRBD2 perhaps the D gene, on 6 matching bases. Sequencing was done on a sample of CLA- CD8+ effector memory T cells sorted from blood. The nucleotide sequence reads as follows: TGTGCCAGCAGTGATACGGGGGGCACAGATACGCAGTATTTT. This gives the protein CASSDTGGTDTQYF.